This T cell receptor beta chain was captured in a study of OX40 agonist ivuxolimab in advanced cancers. Background on the study: Intravenous ivuxolimab at 0.01 to 10 mg/kg was given to patients every 2 weeks. Recorded diagnoses for dose-escalation patients were hepatocellular carcinoma, melanoma, renal cell or head and neck cancer.

The CDR3 length is 15 residues. Trimming removed 1 base from V and 0 bases from J, with 8 bases in between. Germline V CDR1 and CDR2: SGHRS, YFSETQ. Profiling relied on immunoSEQ multiplex PCR, and the TCRdb table lists in-frame clones only, not all of them. The profile shows tens of thousands of clones, under 95% of them singletons. The chain is built from TRBV5-1 and TRBJ2-1; D gene uncertain. The TCR sequence derives from an adult with an advanced solid tumor such as melanoma, head and neck, liver or kidney cancer. Material: CD4+ or CD8+ T cells sorted from blood, obtained in a trial of the OX40 agonist ivuxolimab. As DNA, the CDR3 is TGCGCCAGCAGCTTGTTCTGGAGCTCCTACAATGAGCAGTTCTTC. It yields the protein CASSLFWSSYNEQFF.